Presented here are 18 T cell receptor beta chains from one specimen sequenced in a study of T cells in Graves' hyperthyroidism and ophthalmopathy. The CDR3 regions of TCR beta were amplified from RNA transcripts. The study used the HTBI primer set for a first-round RT-PCR of the TCR CDR3. Via MiXCR, TCRdb re-called the multiplex PCR reads, giving one row per CDR3 protein. The data contain some 210,000 distinct CDR3 sequences, about 15% of them singletons. Sequencing used blood. The receptors originated from a man over 45 with Graves' hyperthyroidism.

This clonotype was seen ten or more times. The V gene is TRBV13, the J gene TRBJ2-5; D may be TRBD1 or TRBD2 (5 bases each). This CDR3 spans 16 amino acids. Trimming stripped 0 bases from V and 5 bases from J, with 16 bases between. CDR1 PRHDT and CDR2 FYEKMQ come from the germline V gene (reference sequence). The CDR3 loop is CASSLGPLGEGETQYF. In DNA, the CDR3 is TGTGCCAGCAGCTTAGGACCACTGGGTGAGGGGGAGACCCAGTACTTC.

The table lists this clonotype with a few counts. The gene calls are TRBV19 and TRBJ2-5; D ambiguous. CDR3 size: 13 residues. V lost 3 bases, J lost 5 bases, and 10 bases lay in between. The germline gives CDR1 LNHDA, CDR2 SQIVND (reference sequence). CDR3 nucleotide sequence: TGTGCCAGTAGTATCATCCATTCCGAGACCCAGTACTTC. Protein: CASSIIHSETQYF.

At least ten counts were recorded for this clonotype. The rearrangement joins TRBV28 to TRBJ1-5; weak D call: TRBD1 (5 bases). CDR1 is MDHEN, CDR2 SYDVKM, per germline. There are 17 residues in the CDR3. Between the trimmed V and J ends, which lost 3 bases and 7 bases, there was a span of 22 bases. CDR3 amino acids: CASSFGRAKGDGQPQHF. In DNA form, the CDR3 reads TGTGCCAGCAGTTTTGGACGGGCAAAAGGGGATGGGCAGCCCCAGCATTTT.

The sample holds many counts of this clonotype. This rearrangement joins TRBV2 to TRBJ1-5; the D is unclear. Per germline, CDR1 SNHLY and CDR2 FYNNEI. The CDR3 contains 15 residues. The V end lost 3 bases, the J end lost 0 bases, and 9 bases lay between the germline ends. CDR3 DNA: TGTGCCAGCAGTGAGGGCCAGGTTAGCAATCAGCCCCAGCATTTT. Residues: CASSEGQVSNQPQHF.

V gene TRBV5-1 combines with J gene TRBJ2-7; 8 bases align to TRBD1. V lost 5 bases and J lost 2; bases outside the gene matches: 3. Germline V lookup: CDR1 SGHRS, CDR2 YFSETQ. This CDR3 has 13 residues. This chain's CDR3 is CASRTGATYEQYF. CDR3 DNA: TGCGCCAGCAGGACAGGGGCGACCTACGAGCAGTACTTC.

This clonotype turned up a few times. V and J are TRBV7-8 and TRBJ2-1; a weak D match, TRBD2 (6 bases). V shed 2 bases and J shed 1 base, with 9 bases lying between them. The germline CDR1 and CDR2 sequences are SGHVS and FQNEAQ. The CDR3 loop spans 15 amino acids. The CDR3 bases are TGTGCCAGCAGCTTATTGGAGGGTTCCTACAATGAGCAGTTCTTC. Translating it yields CASSLLEGSYNEQFF.

This clonotype was found a few times. CDR3 nucleotides: TGTGCCAGAGAGGACAGGCGCTCTATTGCGAACACCGGGGAGCTGTTTTTT. The encoded protein is CAREDRRSIANTGELFF. The chain links TRBV19 to TRBJ2-2, with 7 positions matching TRBD1. J gave up 0 bases and V 9 bases, and 13 bases lay outside the gene matches. Germline CDR1 and CDR2: LNHDA and SQIVND (reference sequence). The CDR3 runs to 17 residues.

This clonotype was observed at least ten times. The chain has TRBV6-2 or TRBV6-3 and TRBJ2-7; D gene ambiguous. CDR3 length: 15 residues. V was shortened by 8 bases and J by 5 bases, with 22 bases between the two germline ends. CDR1 is MNHEY and CDR2 is SVGEGT in the germline V gene. CDR3 sequence reads: CASPRRLDASDEQYF. DNA of the CDR3: TGTGCCAGCCCTCGCCGTCTGGACGCGTCTGACGAGCAGTACTTC.

This clonotype has at least ten counts. The chain is built from TRBV7-8 and TRBJ2-2, with a tentative D call TRBD2 (6 bases). V lost 5 bases to trimming and J lost 2 bases, with 12 bases between them. CDR1 and CDR2 (germline): SGHVS, FQNEAQ. The CDR3 loop spans 15 amino acids. Written as DNA, the CDR3 is TGTGCCAGCAGCATTAGCGGCACCAACACCGGGGAGCTGTTTTTT. The encoded protein is CASSISGTNTGELFF.

The chain uses TRBV12-3 or TRBV12-4 and TRBJ1-1; D is perhaps TRBD1 (6 bases). V lost 6 bases, J lost 7 bases, and 12 bases lay in between. The CDR3 sequence is 12 residues long. The DNA for the CDR3 is TGTGCCAGCAGATATTCAGGGGTTGAAGCTTTCTTT. It is translated as CASRYSGVEAFF.

This clonotype was picked up a small number of times. The chain has TRBV20-1 and TRBJ1-1, with 7 positions matching TRBD1. Germline assignment: CDR1 DFQATT and CDR2 SNEGSKA (reference sequence). V lost 5 bases to trimming and J lost 1 base; unmatched junction nucleotides: 10. The CDR3 extends over 15 amino acids. CDR3 bases: TGCAGTGCTTCTGATCCGGGACAGCGGAACACTGAAGCTTTCTTT. Amino acid sequence: CSASDPGQRNTEAFF.

This clonotype was seen a handful of times. The chain combines TRBV28 with TRBJ2-2; no clear D gene. In germline, CDR1 is MDHEN, CDR2 SYDVKM. Between the trimmed V and J ends, which lost 0 bases and 7 bases, there was a span of 9 bases. The CDR3 sequence is 14 residues long. The CDR3 bases are TGTGCCAGCAGTTTATGGGTAGAGGTCGGGGAGCTGTTTTTT. Its translation: CASSLWVEVGELFF.

This clonotype was picked up a small number of times. The chain has TRBV12-3 or TRBV12-4 and TRBJ2-2; the D is unclear. CDR3 length equals 13 residues. The V gene lost 4 bases and the J gene lost 4 bases, with 7 bases spanning the gap. The CDR3 nucleotides are TGTGCCAGCAGTTCCCGATCCACCGGGGAGCTGTTTTTT. This encodes CASSSRSTGELFF.

The table lists this clonotype with many counts. The CDR3 DNA reads as TGTGCCAGCAGTTACTCGACCTGGGGGGCAGACTACGAGCAGTACTTC. The encoded protein is CASSYSTWGADYEQYF. The chain has TRBV6-5 and TRBJ2-7; the D call may be TRBD1 or TRBD2 (6 bases each). This CDR3 is 16 amino acids long. Germline loops: CDR1 MNHEY, CDR2 SVGAGI. Trimming took off 0 bases at V and 3 bases at J, with 15 bases between the two ends.

V usage is TRBV6-1 and J usage is TRBJ1-4; no definite D call. The CDR3 is 15 residues long. Germline-derived CDR1 and CDR2 are MNHNS and SASEGT. Trimming stripped 0 bases from V and 3 bases from J, with 8 bases between. The CDR3 loop is CASSEAGPPNEKLFF. Written as DNA, the CDR3 is TGTGCCAGCAGTGAAGCCGGCCCGCCTAATGAAAAACTGTTTTTT.

This clonotype was observed a handful of times. V and J are TRBV5-6 and TRBJ2-2, with 14 positions matching TRBD2. J was trimmed by 1 base and V by 2 bases; bases with no gene match: 7. CDR1 and CDR2 (germline): SGHDT, YYEEEE. The CDR3 loop spans 19 amino acids. CDR3 nucleotides: TGTGCCAGCAGCTTTGGACTAGCGGGAGGAATGTTGAACACCGGGGAGCTGTTTTTT. Its translation is CASSFGLAGGMLNTGELFF.

This clonotype was counted many times. V is TRBV12-3 or TRBV12-4 and J is TRBJ1-1; a possible D gene is TRBD1 (6 bases). This CDR3 spans 13 amino acids. Deletions cut 3 bases from V and 7 bases from J, with 12 bases between. The CDR3 region is CASSFGRGYEAFF. The CDR3 nucleotides are TGTGCCAGCAGTTTTGGAAGGGGGTATGAAGCTTTCTTT.

The J gene is TRBJ1-2, the V gene TRBV27; D ambiguous. CDR1 and CDR2 (germline): MNHEY, SMNVEV (reference sequence). The germline V and J ends were trimmed by 4 bases and 1 base, with 7 bases remaining between them. This CDR3 region has 13 residues. This chain's CDR3 is CASSSRSNYGYTF. CDR3 in DNA: TGTGCCAGCAGTTCACGGAGTAACTATGGCTACACCTTC.